This TCR beta chain was retrieved from a study of blood T cell repertoires in COVID-19. Study information: Samples representing acute and convalescent COVID-19 were sourced from the United States, Italy and Spain. Nucleic acid was either cDNA or gDNA, and it came from T cells, B-cell-depleted T cells, or PBMCs.

Original analysis: Amplification from reference gene primers served as the basis for estimated nucleated cell counts. Measured with immunoSEQ multiplex PCR; TCRdb has only the in-frame clones, and not every one. The DNA was the basis for D and trimming; V, J and clone size are from that table. The sample shows 370,000 or so clones, approximately 80% of them seen only once. Germline CDR1 SGHRS, CDR2 YFSETQ. The CDR3 sequence is 17 residues long. Trimming removed 0 bases from V and 2 bases from J, with 14 bases in between. The sequenced sample consisted of peripheral blood. The gene calls are TRBV5-1 and TRBJ1-4, with D perhaps matching TRBD1 (5 bases). The clonotype was recovered from a human donor with acute or convalescent COVID-19. The donor label of this sample is uncertain. In DNA, the CDR3 is TGCGCCAGCAGCTTGGGGGCTGGGGCGGAGACTAATGAAAAACTGTTTTTT. Translation: CASSLGAGAETNEKLFF.